The 18 T cell receptor beta chains below all came from one sample that was sequenced in a study of T-cell memory formation after mild COVID-19. TCRdb re-called the 5' RACE reads through MiXCR, storing one row per CDR3 protein. The table shows roughly 600,000 distinct CDR3 sequences, with over 15% occurring only once. The sequencing sample was made of PBMCs or a T cell subset sorted from them (not recorded which). All receptors come from an adult woman who had mild COVID-19 (a few samples of this study predate the infection). Cell type and time point are not known.

The sample holds a few counts of this clonotype. The rearrangement uses TRBV3-1 and TRBJ2-7; D unresolved. The CDR3 length is 14 residues. The V gene's germline CDR1 is LGHDT and CDR2 YNNKEL (reference sequence). The germline V and J ends were trimmed by 3 bases and 1 base, with 10 bases remaining between them. CDR3 in amino acids: CASSQLQTSYEQYF. In nucleotides, the CDR3 is TGTGCCAGCAGCCAGTTACAGACGTCCTACGAGCAGTACTTC.

This clonotype was recorded a few times. The V and J genes are TRBV29-1 and TRBJ2-7, with 7 bases identical to TRBD1. The CDR3 runs 13 residues. V was pared by 4 bases and J by 5 bases, with 8 bases of the junction left unmatched. Germline CDR1 SQVTM, CDR2 ANQGSEA. CDR3 sequence reads: CSVGGRGTDEQYF. The DNA of the CDR3 is TGCAGCGTTGGTGGCAGGGGGACGGACGAGCAGTACTTC.

This clonotype was observed many times. A read error may produce the germline difference seen at one junction end. The chain has TRBV20-1 and TRBJ2-5; 8 positions agree with TRBD2. CDR1 is DFQATT and CDR2 is SNEGSKA in the germline V gene (reference sequence). The CDR3 has 10 residues. CDR3 DNA: TGCAGTGTTTTACTAGCGGAGGCGGACTTC. This gives the protein CSVLLAEADF.

As regards this clonotype: A much more abundant neighbour one base away suggests this may be a read error. This sequence joins TRBV4-1 and TRBJ1-1; 8 bases agree with TRBD1. With V trimmed by 4 bases and J by 5 bases, 18 bases remained unmatched. The CDR3 loop spans 18 amino acids. Germline V lookup: CDR1 MGHRA, CDR2 YSYEKL. The DNA for the CDR3 is TGCGCCAGCAGCCCAGGGACAGGTACCAGTTTTAACGGAACTGAAGCTTTCTTT. Residues: CASSPGTGTSFNGTEAFF.

The chain links TRBV7-9 to TRBJ1-1; 10 positions match TRBD1. Germline-derived CDR1 and CDR2 are SEHNR and FQNEAQ (reference sequence). CDR3 size: 14 residues. Trimming took 5 bases from V and 7 from J; bases not matched to a gene: 7. The CDR3 loop is CASSPGQGLSEAFF. The CDR3 DNA reads TGTGCCAGCAGCCCGGGACAGGGGCTTAGTGAAGCTTTCTTT.

The V gene is TRBV12-3 or TRBV12-4, the J gene TRBJ2-3; 8 nucleotides align to TRBD2. There are 16 residues in the CDR3. V was clipped by 0 bases and J by 1 base; unmatched bases: 3. The CDR3 DNA reads TGTGCCAGCAGTTTAGCCCTGACTAGCGGCACAGATACGCAGTATTTT. It encodes CASSLALTSGTDTQYF.

This chain joins TRBV6-1 and TRBJ1-1; D remains unclear. Trimming took 0 bases from V and 5 from J, leaving 4 bases between them. The CDR3 length is 12 residues. Germline loops: CDR1 MNHNS, CDR2 SASEGT. The CDR3, as DNA: TGTGCCAGCAGTGAAGCAGGGACTGAAGCTTTCTTT. Translation gives CASSEAGTEAFF.

The chain employs TRBV12-3 or TRBV12-4 and TRBJ2-5, with TRBD1 matching over 8 bases. This CDR3 spans 15 amino acids. Losses at the gene ends were 0 bases for V and 2 bases for J; bases not matched to a gene: 2. The CDR3 bases are TGTGCCAGCAGTTTAGCTCGGACAGGGCAAGAGACCCAGTACTTC. Protein: CASSLARTGQETQYF.

The rearrangement links TRBV18 to TRBJ1-4, with a tentative D call TRBD1 (6 bases). V was cut by 2 bases and J by 8 bases, with 12 bases left in between. CDR1 is KGHSH, CDR2 LQKENI, per germline. The CDR3 sequence is 14 residues long. For the CDR3, the DNA is TGTGCCAGCTCACCAGCGGGGGCAGGCGAAAAACTGTTTTTT. Translated, it gives CASSPAGAGEKLFF.

This clonotype was seen more than once but under ten times. The chain employs TRBV12-3 or TRBV12-4 and TRBJ1-2; D ambiguous. The CDR3 covers 13 residues. V shed 2 bases and J shed 0 bases, with 4 bases lying between them. The CDR3: CASSLQANYGYTF. For the CDR3, the DNA is TGTGCCAGCAGTTTACAGGCTAACTATGGCTACACCTTC.

The gene calls are TRBV18 and TRBJ1-2; D is perhaps TRBD1 (6 bases). Looked up from germline, CDR1 is KGHSH and CDR2 is LQKENI. With 3 bases removed from V and 2 bases from J, the gap between germline ends came to 13 bases. The CDR3 sequence is 15 residues long. For the CDR3, the DNA is TGTGCCAGCTCACCCGGCGCGGGGGCGAACTATGGCTACACCTTC. Translated: CASSPGAGANYGYTF.

With respect to this clonotype: At one of its ends the junction is not consistent with the germline gene, which may arise from a read error. V usage is TRBV3-1 and J usage is TRBJ1-1; possible D gene TRBD1, 6 bases. In germline, CDR1 is LGHDT, CDR2 YNNKEL (reference sequence). This CDR3 comprises 13 residues. Here the CDR3 DNA reads TGTGCCAGCAGCCTCGCCCCCACAGGGAGCTCGGTCTTT. This gives the protein CASSLAPTGSSVF.

This clonotype showed up just a few times. This rearrangement joins TRBV12-3 or TRBV12-4 to TRBJ2-1; the match to TRBD2 covers 10 bases. V lost 6 bases and J lost 5; bases outside the gene matches: 16. The CDR3 runs 18 residues. For the CDR3, the DNA is TGTGCCAGCAGGAGTAGCGGGGGGTCTGGGCCGGTTCACAATGAGCAGTTCTTC. It yields the protein CASRSSGGSGPVHNEQFF.

A few counts support this clonotype. The rearrangement uses TRBV10-3 and TRBJ1-5, with 8 bases matching TRBD1. J lost 6 bases, V lost 2 bases, and 15 bases had no gene match. Germline loops: CDR1 ENHRY, CDR2 SYGVKD. This CDR3 is built from 18 residues. CDR3 sequence: CAISEGVVLGQAGQPQHF. The CDR3 coding sequence is TGTGCCATCAGTGAGGGTGTCGTCCTGGGACAGGCGGGTCAGCCCCAGCATTTT.

This clonotype was observed a few times. V gene TRBV5-1 combines with J gene TRBJ1-5; D unclear. The CDR3 totals 14 residues. Germline loops: CDR1 SGHRS, CDR2 YFSETQ. With 7 bases removed from V and 3 bases from J, the gap between germline ends came to 14 bases. CDR3: CASAVGGINQPQHF. In DNA, the CDR3 is TGCGCCAGCGCCGTCGGCGGGATCAATCAGCCCCAGCATTTT.

This clonotype was recorded a few times. This sequence joins TRBV19 and TRBJ2-2; D gene uncertain. From germline, CDR1 is LNHDA and CDR2 SQIVND (reference sequence). V lost 5 bases, J lost 0 bases, and 10 bases lay in between. The CDR3 runs 15 residues. For the CDR3, the DNA is TGTGCCAGTAGTGGTCCTCGTGCGAACACCGGGGAGCTGTTTTTT. This codes for CASSGPRANTGELFF.

Concerning this clonotype: Sequence at one end of the junction differs from germline and may be a read error. The J gene is TRBJ1-5, the V gene TRBV15; TRBD1 matches at 9 bases. The CDR3 runs to 12 residues. Germline lookup yields CDR1 LNHNV and CDR2 YYDKDF (reference sequence). CDR3 DNA: TGTGCCACCAGCACCACAGGGGGCCCCCCGCATTTT. This translates into CATSTTGGPPHF.

This clonotype was seen a few times. The genes are TRBV6-6 and TRBJ2-1; D gene unclear. V shed 7 bases and J shed 4 bases, with 14 bases lying between them. In germline, CDR1 is MNHNY, CDR2 SVGAGI (reference sequence). The CDR3 totals 14 residues. This CDR3 reads CASTAAIGYNEQFF. CDR3 DNA sequence: TGTGCCAGCACTGCGGCTATTGGTTACAATGAGCAGTTCTTC.